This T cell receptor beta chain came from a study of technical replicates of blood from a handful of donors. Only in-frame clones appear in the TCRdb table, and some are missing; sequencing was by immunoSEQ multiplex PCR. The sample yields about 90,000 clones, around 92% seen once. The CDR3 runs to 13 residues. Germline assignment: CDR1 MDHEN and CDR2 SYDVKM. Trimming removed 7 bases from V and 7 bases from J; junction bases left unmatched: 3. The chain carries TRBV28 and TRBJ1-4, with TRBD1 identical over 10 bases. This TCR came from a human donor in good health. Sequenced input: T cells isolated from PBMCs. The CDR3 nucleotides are TGTGCCAGCACCGACAGGGGGCCTGAAAAACTGTTTTTT. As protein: CASTDRGPEKLFF.